Listed below are T cell receptor beta chains from one sample, sequenced in a study of T-cell memory formation after mild COVID-19. TCRdb re-called the 5' RACE reads with MiXCR, one entry per CDR3 protein. The sample holds roughly 100,000 distinct CDR3 sequences, 15% to 20% seen once. The sample taken for sequencing was PBMCs or a T cell subset sorted from them (not recorded which). The receptor set was obtained from an adult woman who had mild COVID-19 (a few samples of this study predate the infection). Cell type and time point are not known. Each CDR3 is given with its conserved first and last residue. D genes are given only for firm matches. For some rows the clone size is stated as once, few or many, or as a class when expanded; others skip it.

D: -; J: TRBJ2-7; size: few; V: TRBV7-9; DNA: TGTGCCAGCAGCTCTCTCGCCAGGGGACTAACCTACGAGCAGTACTTC; CDR3: CASSSLARGLTYEQYF
D: -; J: TRBJ2-3; size: few; V: TRBV2; DNA: TGTGCCAGCAGCGCGATTCGCGGGAGCACAGATACGCAGTATTTT; CDR3: CASSAIRGSTDTQYF
D: TRBD1; J: TRBJ1-5; size: few; V: TRBV4-1; DNA: TGCGCCAGCAGCCAAGCGGGACAGGGCAATCAGCCCCAGCATTTT; CDR3: CASSQAGQGNQPQHF
D: -; J: TRBJ2-7; size: many; V: TRBV5-1; DNA: TGCGCCAGCAGCTTGGCGGTCTCCAAGCACGAGCAGTACTTC; CDR3: CASSLAVSKHEQYF
D: -; J: TRBJ2-6; size: -; V: TRBV6-1; DNA: TGTGCCAGCAGTGAAGGTTACGTCCTGACTTTC; CDR3: CASSEGYVLTF
D: -; J: TRBJ1-6; size: few; V: TRBV7-6; DNA: TGTGCCAGCAGCCCCAGGGCCCTAAATTCACCCCTCCACTTT; CDR3: CASSPRALNSPLHF
D: TRBD2; J: TRBJ2-1; size: few; V: TRBV3-1; DNA: TGTGCCAGCAGCCAAGTCGAGCGGGGGGACAATGAGCAGTTCTTC; CDR3: CASSQVERGDNEQFF
D: -; J: TRBJ2-1; size: few; V: TRBV19; DNA: TGTGCCAGTAGTATGGGGGATGAGTCAATCTCCGACAATGAGCAGTTCTTC; CDR3: CASSMGDESISDNEQFF
D: -; J: TRBJ1-1; size: -; V: TRBV5-1; DNA: TGCGCCAGCAGCCCTCTCGGCGGCACTGAAGCTTTCTTT; CDR3: CASSPLGGTEAFF
D: -; J: TRBJ2-1; size: few; V: TRBV12-3/TRBV12-4; DNA: TGTGCCACCCGGGCTGGAAATGAGCAGTTCTTC; CDR3: CATRAGNEQFF
D: TRBD2; J: TRBJ2-5; size: many; V: TRBV7-6; DNA: TGTGCCAGCAGCTTAGCGGGAGGGGAGACCCAGTACTTC; CDR3: CASSLAGGETQYF
D: TRBD2; J: TRBJ2-7; size: once; V: TRBV19; DNA: TGTGCCAGTGCCCCTAGCGGGAGTTCCTACGAGCAGTACTTC; CDR3: CASAPSGSSYEQYF
D: TRBD1; J: TRBJ2-1; size: -; V: TRBV9; DNA: TGTGCCAGCAGCGCCCGGACAGGGACTGAGAAGTTCTTC; CDR3: CASSARTGTEKFF
D: -; J: TRBJ2-5; size: few; V: TRBV12-3/TRBV12-4; DNA: TGTGCCAGCAGTTTGACAGTTGGGGGGACCCAGTACTTC; CDR3: CASSLTVGGTQYF
D: TRBD2; J: TRBJ2-1; size: -; V: TRBV3-1; DNA: TGTGCCAGCAGCCAAGATTCTTCCGGGGGGGACAATGAGCAGTTCTTC; CDR3: CASSQDSSGGDNEQFF
D: -; J: TRBJ2-1; size: few; V: TRBV15; DNA: TGTGCCACCAGCGTTTTTGGTGTGTTTGGGAATGAGCAGTTCTTC; CDR3: CATSVFGVFGNEQFF
D: -; J: TRBJ2-7; size: -; V: TRBV12-3/TRBV12-4; DNA: TGTGCCAGCAGCCTTGACCGAAAGTCCTACGAGCAGTACTTC; CDR3: CASSLDRKSYEQYF
D: -; J: TRBJ2-1; size: medium-sized; V: TRBV7-6; DNA: TGTGCCAGCAGCTTAAGCGTGGACTCCTACAATGAGCAGTTCTTC; CDR3: CASSLSVDSYNEQFF
D: TRBD1; J: TRBJ1-2; size: -; V: TRBV20-1; DNA: TGCAGTGCGAGCAAAGGACAGGGGGACTATGGCTACACCTTC; CDR3: CSASKGQGDYGYTF
D: -; J: TRBJ1-1; size: -; V: TRBV7-9; DNA: TGTGCCAGCGAAGCCAGTGGGAGCACTGAAGCTTTCTTT; CDR3: CASEASGSTEAFF
D: TRBD2; J: TRBJ2-3; size: few; V: TRBV6-4; DNA: TGTGCCAGCAGTGAAATCGGGACTAGCGGGGCTACGACAGATACGCAGTATTTT; CDR3: CASSEIGTSGATTDTQYF
D: -; J: TRBJ2-5; size: -; V: TRBV7-9; DNA: TGTGCCAGCAGCGAACCCGGGACGGACCAAGAGACCCAGTACTTC; CDR3: CASSEPGTDQETQYF
D: TRBD1; J: TRBJ2-7; size: -; V: TRBV19; DNA: TGTGCCAGTATCGCTATTAGTAGGACAGGGGTTTCCTACGAGCAGTACTTC; CDR3: CASIAISRTGVSYEQYF